Listed here are 22 T cell receptor beta chains from one sample, sequenced in a study of cytomegalovirus exposure and HLA in healthy donors. It was with 60 Vbeta and 13 Jbeta primers that the PCR ran. Data came from immunoSEQ multiplex PCR; TCRdb stores just in-frame clones and leaves some out. The sample includes 100,000 or so clones, about 75% seen only once; the top ten take about 4.5%. The material sequenced was PBMCs. Source of these receptors: a woman aged 18-29 years in good health and CMV-seropositive.

This clone was counted a few times. The CDR3 sequence: CASSFSGVDEQFF. In DNA form, the CDR3 reads TGTGCCAGCAGCTTCTCCGGGGTAGATGAGCAGTTCTTC. The rearrangement links TRBV11-2 to TRBJ2-1; D perhaps matches TRBD2 (5 bases). The CDR3 is made up of 13 amino acids. CDR1 is SGHAT, CDR2 FQNNGV, per germline. V was clipped by 3 bases and J by 8 bases, with 11 bases between them.

The chain is built from TRBV30 and TRBJ2-7; TRBD1 aligns across 7 bases. Germline V CDR1 and CDR2: GTSNPN, SVGIG (reference sequence). The CDR3 length is 16 residues. With V trimmed by 1 base and J by 4 bases, 13 bases remained unmatched. The CDR3 nucleotides read TGTGCCTGGAGTGCAACAGGGGCCCCTCTGGTTTACGAGCAGTACTTC. Amino acid sequence: CAWSATGAPLVYEQYF. Looking up the rest from reference TRBV30 and TRBJ2-7 gives the full variable domain: SQTIHQWPATLVQPVGSPLSLECTVEGTSNPNLYWYRQAAGRGLQLLFYSVGIGQISSEVPQNLSASRPQDRQFILSSKKLLLSDSGFYLCAWSATGAPLVYEQYFGPGTRLTVT.

The chain joins TRBV10-3 to TRBJ2-7, with D possibly TRBD2 on 6 matching bases. Trimming shortened V by 2 bases and J by 2 bases, and 10 bases separated the two germline ends. Germline V gene sequence: CDR1 ENHRY, CDR2 SYGVKD. The CDR3 sequence is 14 residues long. The CDR3 DNA follows: TGTGCCATCAGTGAGGCCGGGAGCGCCTACGAGCAGTACTTC. This translates into CAISEAGSAYEQYF.

The chain links TRBV10-3 to TRBJ2-2; 7 bases fit TRBD1. The germline gives CDR1 ENHRY, CDR2 SYGVKD. The CDR3 sequence is 14 residues long. V was clipped by 5 bases and J by 2 bases; unmatched bases: 2. CDR3 sequence (DNA): TGTGCCATCAGTCGACAGGGAAACACCGGGGAGCTGTTTTTT. Its protein is CAISRQGNTGELFF.

This clone was picked up one time. This chain uses TRBV15 with TRBJ2-7, with D tentatively TRBD2 (6 bases). V was clipped by 3 bases and J by 2 bases, with 11 bases between them. Germline V lookup: CDR1 LNHNV, CDR2 YYDKDF (reference sequence). The CDR3 totals 14 residues. The DNA of the CDR3 is TGTGCCACCAGCAGCCGGAGGGGCCCCTACGAGCAGTACTTC. Residues: CATSSRRGPYEQYF.

V and J are TRBV9 and TRBJ2-3, with 7 bases identical to TRBD2. Germline CDR1 reads SGDLS; CDR2 reads YYNGEE. This CDR3 comprises 14 residues. Trimming at V came to 0 bases and at J to 4 bases, leaving 2 bases not matched to a gene. The CDR3 region has the DNA TGTGCCAGCAGCGTAGTGGGAGGGGCAGATACGCAGTATTTT. Translated, it gives CASSVVGGADTQYF.

This chain connects TRBV5-1 to TRBJ2-3; perhaps TRBD2 as D (6 bases). The CDR3 is 16 amino acids. Germline CDR1 reads SGHRS; CDR2 reads YFSETQ. V lost 3 bases and J 5 bases, leaving 19 bases between the germline ends. In DNA form, the CDR3 reads TGCGCCAGCAGCTCCGGGACGGGGGTAGTGGAAGATACGCAGTATTTT. Its protein product is CASSSGTGVVEDTQYF.

The chain joins TRBV6-1 to TRBJ2-3, with a weak D call TRBD2 (6 bases). CDR1 and CDR2 from the germline V gene are MNHNS and SASEGT. V was clipped by 3 bases and J by 5 bases, with 15 bases between them. This CDR3 is 15 amino acids long. For the CDR3, the DNA is TGTGCCAGCAGTGAGCTTCGGGAGCTGGGAGATACGCAGTATTTT. This gives the protein CASSELRELGDTQYF.

The chain employs TRBV28 and TRBJ2-5; D is uncertain. V was clipped by 3 bases and J by 5 bases, with 10 bases between them. The CDR3 spans 13 residues. Germline lookup yields CDR1 MDHEN and CDR2 SYDVKM. The CDR3 spells CASSLELRETQYF. CDR3 nucleotide sequence: TGTGCCAGCAGTTTGGAGCTTCGGGAGACCCAGTACTTC.

The genes are TRBV5-4 and TRBJ2-2, with 10 bases matching TRBD2. This CDR3 has 18 amino acids. The germline CDR1 and CDR2 sequences are SGHNT and YYREEE (reference sequence). The V gene end was trimmed by 1 base and the J gene end by 6 bases; junction bases not matched to a gene: 12. The CDR3 bases are TGTGCCAGCAGCTTGAACCTGGCTAGCGGGAGTAATGCCGGGGAGCTGTTTTTT. Translating it yields CASSLNLASGSNAGELFF.

V and J are TRBV7-8 and TRBJ2-1; 10 nucleotides match TRBD2. This CDR3 is 16 amino acids long. V was clipped by 6 bases and J by 4 bases; unmatched bases: 9. The germline V gene has CDR1 SGHVS and CDR2 FQNEAQ. The chain's CDR3 is CASSSTTSGSYNEQFF. CDR3 DNA sequence: TGTGCCAGCAGTTCTACGACTAGCGGGTCTTACAATGAGCAGTTCTTC.

The chain has TRBV5-1 and TRBJ2-1; TRBD2 matches at 9 bases. With 2 bases clipped from V and 0 bases from J, the junction kept 12 bases outside the gene matches. The germline V gene encodes CDR1 SGHRS and CDR2 YFSETQ. The CDR3 extends over 19 amino acids. For the CDR3, the DNA is TGCGCCAGCAGCTTCAGTGAGCGGGAGGTTGAGAGCTCCTACAATGAGCAGTTCTTC. It is translated as CASSFSEREVESSYNEQFF. Complete variable domain (other parts from reference TRBV5-1 and TRBJ2-1): KAGVTQTPRYLIKTRGQQVTLSCSPISGHRSVSWYQQTPGQGLQFLFEYFSETQRNKGNFPGRFSGRQFSNSRSEMNVSTLELGDSALYLCASSFSEREVESSYNEQFFGPGTRLTVL.

The CDR3 bases are TGTGCCAGTAAAGCTCGCAGGGGATTAGGAGAGACCCAGTACTTC. Protein product: CASKARRGLGETQYF. The chain carries TRBV19 and TRBJ2-5; D is perhaps TRBD1 (6 bases). CDR3 size: 15 residues. Trimming pared 7 bases from V and 4 bases from J, leaving 19 bases between. Germline assignment: CDR1 LNHDA and CDR2 SQIVND (reference sequence).

This chain joins TRBV28 and TRBJ1-5, with TRBD1 matching 9 bases. This CDR3 contains 14 residues. The V segment lost 10 bases and the J segment 2 bases; nucleotides outside the gene matches: 6. Germline V CDR1 and CDR2: MDHEN, SYDVKM. The CDR3 region is CAILQGAGNQPQHF. DNA for the CDR3: TGTGCCATCTTACAGGGGGCCGGCAATCAGCCCCAGCATTTT.

The gene calls are TRBV6-1 and TRBJ2-7; no firm D call. Germline CDR1 MNHNS, CDR2 SASEGT. This CDR3 has 15 amino acids. V was trimmed by 3 bases and J by 0 bases, leaving 12 bases between them. The CDR3 spells CASSEAGLTSYEQYF. The CDR3 DNA reads as TGTGCCAGCAGTGAGGCCGGGTTAACCTCCTACGAGCAGTACTTC.

The rearrangement links TRBV29-1 to TRBJ2-3; 11 bases are shared with TRBD2. Germline values: CDR1 SQVTM, CDR2 ANQGSEA. V was pared by 4 bases and J by 0 bases, with 6 bases of the junction left unmatched. CDR3 length equals 16 residues. CDR3 bases: TGCAGCGTTGCTAGCGGGAGGCATTCTAGCACAGATACGCAGTATTTT. Amino acids: CSVASGRHSSTDTQYF.

The J gene is TRBJ2-4, the V gene TRBV6-6, with D possibly matching TRBD2 (5 bases). Germline V CDR1 and CDR2: MNHNY, SVGAGI (reference sequence). V gave up 5 bases and J gave up 0 bases, with 11 bases separating them. The CDR3 runs to 15 residues. In nucleotides, the CDR3 is TGTGCCAGCAGTACGGGGTTTCTAGCCAAAAACATTCAGTACTTC. This gives the protein CASSTGFLAKNIQYF.

The DNA of the CDR3 is TGTGCCAGCAGTCCCCCCGGGTCAGACATTCAGTACTTC. It yields the protein CASSPPGSDIQYF. The chain links TRBV28 to TRBJ2-4, with D unclear. This CDR3 comprises 13 residues. The germline CDR1 and CDR2 sequences are MDHEN and SYDVKM. The ends were cut back, 5 bases at V and 8 bases at J, with 13 bases in the middle.

This clone turned up a few times. The V call is TRBV4-2, the J call TRBJ2-1; a weak D match, TRBD2 (5 bases). V was clipped by 1 base and J by 7 bases, with 11 bases between them. The CDR3 runs to 14 residues. Germline V gene data show CDR1 as LGHNA and CDR2 as YNFKEQ. The chain's CDR3 is CASSQVAPGNEQFF. CDR3 nucleotide sequence: TGTGCCAGCAGCCAAGTGGCCCCGGGGAATGAGCAGTTCTTC.

The genes are TRBV28 and TRBJ2-2; 12 nucleotides match TRBD2. V gave up 5 bases and J gave up 6 bases; unmatched junction bases: 10. Germline V CDR1 and CDR2: MDHEN, SYDVKM. This CDR3 contains 17 residues. CDR3 DNA: TGTGCCAGCAGTCTAGCGGGAGGGCCGGGAAGTGCCGGGGAGCTGTTTTTT. Amino acids: CASSLAGGPGSAGELFF.

The table lists this clone with a few counts. The chain is built from TRBV4-1 and TRBJ1-2, with a tentative D call TRBD1 (6 bases). In germline, CDR1 is MGHRA, CDR2 YSYEKL. The CDR3 sequence is 15 residues long. V was trimmed by 1 base and J by 4 bases, leaving 13 bases between them. CDR3 amino acids: CASSQGGRGGYGYTF. In nucleotides, the CDR3 is TGCGCCAGCAGCCAAGGGGGCAGGGGTGGCTATGGCTACACCTTC.

This clone was seen a few times. This chain's CDR3 is CASRLTSTDTQYF. The CDR3, as DNA: TGTGCCAGCCGCTTGACTAGCACAGATACGCAGTATTTT. The gene calls are TRBV27 and TRBJ2-3, with unresolved D. The CDR3 runs to 13 residues. Trimming left V 8 bases short and J 0 bases short, with 9 bases between. Germline CDR1 reads MNHEY; CDR2 reads SMNVEV (reference sequence).